The sample holds a few counts of the clone carrying this TCR beta chain. This entry comes from a study of control samples from healthy donors and cancer patients. This CDR3 is built from 12 residues. Trimming took off 1 base at V and 8 bases at J, with 8 bases between the two ends. Germline V gene data show CDR1 as LGHDT and CDR2 as YNNKEL (reference sequence). The assay was immunoSEQ multiplex PCR, and TCRdb's table has in-frame clones only and misses some. The repertoire holds 100,000 to 150,000 clones, with around nine tenths as singletons. Sequences were obtained from blood. The chain is built from TRBV3-1 (or the pseudogene TRBV3-2) and TRBJ1-1; D is uncertain. This TCR derives from a man aged 50 to 60 in good health. The CDR3 coding sequence is TGTGCCAGCAGCCAAGTGAGGAACGAAGCTTTCTTT. This translates into CASSQVRNEAFF.